Given below is one T cell receptor (beta chain) in context. The target antigen is unknown. This CDR3 contains 17 residues. Trimming removed 4 bases from V and 11 bases from J; junction bases left unmatched: 21. Germline values: CDR1 MNHEY, CDR2 SMNVEV (reference sequence). This specimen comes from a study of cytomegalovirus exposure and HLA in healthy donors. Looking at the study overall: A later analysis reported the same platform for the 120 or so validation repertoires and the 666 first-cohort repertoires. Study-level points and caveats: Many donors carried some public TCRs, although rarity characterized most TCR sequences. The listing of 150 to 200 TCR beta chains classed them as cytomegalovirus-associated.

Some clones are missing from TCRdb's copy, which holds only in-frame ones; the method was immunoSEQ multiplex PCR. The table records some 140,000 clones, around 89% of them present only once. Sample: PBMCs. The receptor's source is a woman aged 25 to 39 in good health and CMV-seropositive. This chain uses TRBV27 with TRBJ2-5, with 8 bases aligning to TRBD2. CDR3 residues: CASSSPGLAGRGVVQYF. The CDR3 DNA sequence: TGTGCCAGCAGTTCCCCCGGTTTAGCGGGAAGAGGGGTGGTGCAGTACTTC.